Below, one TCR beta chain is given with its context. As yet, its antigen is unknown. This sample stems from a study of blood T cells in healthy people across ages. General study findings and limits: The recorded TCR beta diversity per million T cells decreased in a roughly linear manner with age. Researchers judged that diversity estimates from one million T cells fell short of true values.

The CDR3 is 16 amino acids. CDR1 is KGHSH, CDR2 LQKENI, per germline. The J segment lost 0 bases and the V segment lost 3 bases, leaving 7 bases of the junction unmatched. Primed by a sample-barcoded 5' primer and a J-beta primer mix, a second PCR proceeded for about 7 to 11 cycles. The template-switch adaptor was a 5' adaptor with 12 random nucleotides. It tagged each cDNA molecule. MiXCR, applied by TCRdb to the 5' RACE reads, yields one record per CDR3 protein. Among some 1.6 million distinct CDR3 sequences listed, roughly 32% were seen once. Material: blood. The rearrangement links TRBV18 to TRBJ2-5, with 7 nucleotides matching TRBD2. The sequence derives from a woman in her twenties or thirties in good health. For the CDR3, the DNA is TGTGCCAGCTCACCTCCAGTCGGGGGGTACCAAGAGACCCAGTACTTC. It yields the protein CASSPPVGGYQETQYF.